A selection of T cell receptor beta chains follows, all from one sample in a study of T cell clonotyping in hematopoietic cell transplantation. Clones were sequenced by immunoSEQ multiplex PCR, and TCRdb holds only the in-frame ones, with some missing. The sample lists thousands of clones, about 34% occurring once. Sequencing used peripheral blood mononuclear cells, obtained 30 days after allogeneic stem cell transplant. All receptors come from a female patient between 50 and 59 years old who had an allogeneic stem cell transplant from an unrelated donor, so the T cells may come from the graft donor. Some clones in this sample may be carry-over from other donors' samples. Each CDR3 is given with its conserved first and last residue. A D gene is named only where the DNA matches it firmly. Clone size, where shown, is once, few, many, or a class for clones that have expanded.

j_gene	d_gene	abundance	v_gene	CDR3aa	CDR3nt
TRBJ2-1	-	few	TRBV6-1	CASSEGPETGEQFF	TGTGCCAGCAGCGAAGGACCCGAAACGGGGGAGCAGTTCTTC
TRBJ2-7	-	few	TRBV29-1	CSVLSGSAYEQYF	TGCAGCGTTCTGTCGGGGTCTGCCTACGAGCAGTACTTC
TRBJ1-2	TRBD1	few	TRBV6-5	CASSIFSDREEGYTF	TGTGCCAGCAGTATTTTCTCAGACAGGGAAGAGGGCTACACCTTC
TRBJ1-2	-	once	TRBV6-5	CASTLGRGGYGYTF	TGTGCCAGCACCCTGGGTCGGGGTGGCTATGGCTACACCTTC
TRBJ1-1	-	few	TRBV28	CASVQGHGTEAFF	TGTGCCAGTGTACAGGGTCACGGAACTGAAGCTTTCTTT
TRBJ1-6	-	-	TRBV25-1	CASSELGNSPLHF	TGTGCCAGCAGTGAACTCGGGAATTCACCCCTCCACTTT
TRBJ2-5	-	-	TRBV30	CAWSSLKWAYGQETQYF	TGTGCCTGGAGTTCCCTAAAGTGGGCGTACGGGCAAGAGACCCAGTACTTC
TRBJ1-1	-	few	TRBV30	CAWGRQLHTEAFF	TGTGCCTGGGGACGACAGTTGCACACTGAAGCTTTCTTT
TRBJ2-5	TRBD2	few	TRBV30	CAWSVAGEGTQYF	TGTGCCTGGAGTGTAGCGGGAGAGGGGACCCAGTACTTC
TRBJ2-7	TRBD2	few	TRBV2	CASSTFTSGTSYEQYF	TGTGCCAGCAGCACCTTCACTAGCGGGACCTCCTACGAGCAGTACTTC
TRBJ1-2	-	-	TRBV6-5	CASSLTENYGYTF	TGTGCCAGCAGCCTGACGGAAAACTATGGCTACACCTTC
TRBJ2-2	TRBD1	few	TRBV7-9	CASSIRQGINTGELFF	TGTGCCAGCAGCATCCGACAGGGCATAAACACCGGGGAGCTGTTTTTT
TRBJ2-1	-	-	TRBV11-1	CASSGELAQFF	TGTGCCAGCAGCGGCGAACTAGCCCAGTTCTTC
TRBJ2-5	-	medium-sized	TRBV6-5	CASSYAPKETQYF	TGTGCCAGCAGTTACGCCCCGAAAGAGACCCAGTACTTC
TRBJ1-1	-	-	TRBV25-1	CASSEEVNTEAFF	TGTGCCAGCAGTGAAGAGGTGAACACTGAAGCTTTCTTT
TRBJ2-1	TRBD1	few	TRBV27	CASSRRTGTADYEQFF	TGTGCCAGCAGTCGACGGACAGGGACAGCGGACTATGAGCAGTTCTTC
TRBJ2-1	-	-	TRBV20-1	CSAPSWDEQFF	TGCAGTGCTCCTTCATGGGATGAGCAGTTCTTC
TRBJ1-2	-	-	TRBV29-1	CSEGGNYGYTF	TGCAGCGAAGGTGGTAACTATGGCTACACCTTC
TRBJ2-7	-	-	TRBV6-1	CASRVRGGQQYF	TGTGCCAGCAGGGTAAGGGGGGGGCAGCAGTACTTC
TRBJ2-7	-	-	TRBV30	CAWNAPRYEQYF	TGTGCCTGGAACGCGCCGCGCTACGAGCAGTACTTC
TRBJ2-7	TRBD1	-	TRBV30	CAWTSGTGQGYF	TGTGCCTGGACCTCGGGGACAGGCCAGGGGTACTTC
TRBJ2-1	TRBD2	-	TRBV30	CACPGASGRARNEQFF	TGTGCCTGCCCGGGGGCTAGCGGGAGGGCGAGGAATGAGCAGTTCTTC
TRBJ1-6	TRBD1	-	TRBV28	CASTQQGLVLHF	TGTGCCAGCACCCAACAGGGGTTGGTCCTCCACTTT
TRBJ1-1	-	-	TRBV30	CAWTRTEVGTEAFF	TGTGCCTGGACTCGGACCGAGGTGGGAACTGAAGCCTTCTTT
TRBJ1-2	-	medium-sized	TRBV19	CASLYAPDGYTF	TGTGCCAGCCTTTATGCCCCCGATGGCTACACCTTC
TRBJ1-2	TRBD1	-	TRBV6-5	CASTQSGGRGYTF	TGTGCCAGCACTCAATCAGGGGGACGTGGCTACACCTTC
TRBJ1-5	-	few	TRBV4-1	CASSQDLGAYRVQPQHF	TGCGCCAGCAGCCAAGATCTCGGGGCCTATCGGGTGCAGCCCCAGCATTTT
TRBJ1-5	-	-	TRBV25-1	CASSELSNQPQHF	TGTGCCAGCAGTGAATTGAGCAATCAGCCCCAGCATTTT
TRBJ2-3	-	-	TRBV11-3	CASSPLEGDTQYF	TGTGCCAGCAGCCCGCTGGAGGGAGATACGCAGTATTTT
TRBJ1-2	TRBD1	few	TRBV30	CAWSKPGEQGASWGYTF	TGTGCCTGGAGTAAACCGGGAGAACAGGGGGCGTCTTGGGGCTACACCTTC
TRBJ1-2	TRBD1	-	TRBV30	CAWSVRRGVPGYTF	TGTGCCTGGAGTGTCCGCAGGGGGGTTCCTGGCTACACCTTC